The 8 T cell receptor beta chains presented below share a single source sample, sequenced in a study of shared clonotypes between healthy human individuals. Produced via immunoSEQ multiplex PCR; TCRdb's table is partial and in-frame only. The sample lists roughly 510,000 clones, 75% to 80% occurring once. Sequencing input: PBMCs. All receptors derive from a woman in her 40s in good health. Some clones in this sample may be carry-over from other donors' samples.

The chain carries TRBV27 and TRBJ1-2, with D possibly matching TRBD1 (6 bases). The V end lost 4 bases, the J end lost 4 bases, and 13 bases lay between the germline ends. There are 14 residues in the CDR3. Germline lookup yields CDR1 MNHEY and CDR2 SMNVEV (reference sequence). The CDR3 region is CASSSPGTSYGYTF. The CDR3 DNA reads TGTGCCAGCAGTTCCCCCGGGACAAGCTATGGCTACACCTTC.

The chain recombines TRBV5-1 with TRBJ2-4, with 9 nucleotides matching TRBD2. This CDR3 spans 16 amino acids. The ends lost 3 bases at V and 9 bases at J; junction bases unmatched: 13. Germline CDR1 SGHRS, CDR2 YFSETQ. The CDR3 sequence: CASSSGLAPLWGIQYF. The CDR3, as DNA: TGCGCCAGCAGCTCGGGACTAGCCCCTCTCTGGGGCATTCAGTACTTC.

The chain recombines TRBV2 with TRBJ2-5; no firm D call. The V end was cut by 8 bases, the J end by 5 bases, with 15 bases between. CDR1 SNHLY and CDR2 FYNNEI come from the germline V gene. There are 13 residues in the CDR3. CDR3 amino acids: CASCPLMGETQYF. The CDR3 nucleotides read TGTGCCAGCTGTCCATTGATGGGTGAGACCCAGTACTTC.

About this clone itself: At one end, the junction sequence differs from germline, possibly due to a read error. The sample carries other DNA sequences with the same CDR3. The chain links TRBV29-1 to TRBJ2-7; TRBD1 is a possible D gene (5 bases). Germline assignment: CDR1 SQVTM and CDR2 ANQGSEA. The CDR3 is 13 amino acids. CDR3 nucleotides: TGCAGCGTTGACAGGACACCCTCCTACGAACAGTACTTC. Its translation: CSVDRTPSYEQYF.

J is TRBJ2-5 and V is TRBV5-6, with 15 bases fitting TRBD2. CDR1 is SGHDT and CDR2 is YYEEEE in the germline V gene. This CDR3 is built from 16 residues. V lost 4 bases, J lost 4 bases, and 5 bases stayed unmatched. DNA for the CDR3: TGTGCCAGCAGCCCAGGACTAGCGGGAGGGAGAGAGACCCAGTACTTC. Its protein is CASSPGLAGGRETQYF.

The chain combines TRBV2 with TRBJ2-7; 13 bases agree with TRBD2. Losses at the gene ends were 5 bases for V and 4 bases for J; bases not matched to a gene: 2. Germline CDR1 is SNHLY and CDR2 is FYNNEI. The CDR3 totals 14 residues. The CDR3 sequence: CASSWTSGSYEQYF. The CDR3 DNA reads TGTGCCAGCAGTTGGACTAGCGGGAGTTACGAGCAGTACTTC. The full variable domain, its missing parts supplied by reference TRBV2 and TRBJ2-7, is EPEVTQTPSHQVTQMGQEVILRCVPISNHLYFYWYRQILGQKVEFLVSFYNNEISEKSEIFDDQFSVERPDGSNFTLKIRSTKLEDSAMYFCASSWTSGSYEQYFGPGTRLTVT.

This clone was detected only a few times. CDR3 loop: CASETDTGYTDTQYF. In DNA form, the CDR3 reads TGTGCCAGCGAGACGGATACAGGGTACACAGATACGCAGTATTTT. This chain connects TRBV28 to TRBJ2-3; tentative D call: TRBD1 (6 bases). CDR1 is MDHEN and CDR2 is SYDVKM in the germline V gene. The CDR3 runs to 15 residues. V was cut by 8 bases and J by 2 bases, with 17 bases left in between.

Here the CDR3 DNA reads TGCAGCGTGCAACTAGCGGGAGGGCCGTACACCGGGGAGCTGTTTTTT. Translated: CSVQLAGGPYTGELFF. The V gene is TRBV29-1, the J gene TRBJ2-2; 13 positions agree with TRBD2. The length of the CDR3 is 16 residues. The V gene's germline CDR1 is SQVTM and CDR2 ANQGSEA. V was clipped by 6 bases and J by 3 bases; unmatched bases: 7.